This T cell receptor (beta chain) was sequenced for a study of early T cells in non-severe SARS-CoV-2 infection. The wider study: From unsorted whole blood, bulk RNA was sequenced, and the chains remained unpaired.

This clonotype was counted a few times. Its antigen is not identified. Study-wide findings and caveats: Clonotype matching in VDJdb favored anti-spike CD8 responses and did not capture private and CD4 specificities.

Unique molecular identifier tags were affixed to discrete cDNA molecules. One entry per CDR3 protein, called by TCRdb with MiXCR from the 5' RACE reads. This sample has 50,000 to 80,000 distinct CDR3 sequences, with over 4% found just once. Germline assignment: CDR1 MNHEY and CDR2 SMNVEV (reference sequence). The CDR3 has 15 residues. V shed 5 bases and J 6 bases; nucleotides not matched to a gene: 9. Sequenced sample: whole blood. The rearrangement uses TRBV27 and TRBJ2-3; 9 bases are a match to TRBD1. This TCR derives from an adult who was a healthcare worker with PCR-confirmed SARS-CoV-2 infection or an uninfected control (not recorded which). Written as DNA, the CDR3 is TGTGCCAGCAGTCCTCGGACAGGGGTCGGGGATACGCAGTATTTT. It is translated as CASSPRTGVGDTQYF.